A selection of T cell receptor beta chains follows, all from one sample in a study of human T cells and chemical hapten exposure. MiXCR, run by TCRdb on the RACE reads, gives a single entry per CDR3 protein. The sample has around 95,000 distinct CDR3 sequences, more than 10% seen once. The sequencing here drew on whole blood, taken in connection with sensitization to the hapten diphenylcyclopropenone (DPC). Receptor source: a woman in her sixties or seventies with alopecia areata. Some clones in this sample may be carry-over from other donors' samples. The CDR3 runs from the conserved cysteine through the conserved F or W. D genes are given only for firm matches. Part of the rows lack a size; the others show once, few, many or a class for expanded clones.

V gene	clone size	J gene	D gene	CDR3 length	CDR3 protein	CDR3 DNA
TRBV6-1	-	TRBJ1-1	TRBD1	15	CASSGRDRGISEAFF	TGTGCCAGCAGTGGAAGGGACAGGGGCATATCAGAAGCTTTCTTT
TRBV19	many	TRBJ1-3	TRBD1	16	CASLPNPGTAGNTIYF	TGTGCCAGCCTACCTAACCCTGGGACAGCCGGAAACACCATATATTTT
TRBV29-1	few	TRBJ2-1	TRBD2	15	CSVRLAGGANNEQFF	TGCAGCGTCCGACTAGCGGGGGGCGCAAACAATGAGCAGTTCTTC
TRBV19	once	TRBJ1-5	-	13	CASSFNPNQPQHF	TGTGCCAGTAGCTTCAATCCCAATCAGCCCCAGCATTTT
TRBV5-1	few	TRBJ2-3	-	15	CASSRNNPNTDTQYF	TGCGCCAGCAGCCGGAACAACCCGAACACAGATACGCAGTATTTT
TRBV6-1	few	TRBJ2-1	-	13	CASSPPGRIEQFF	TGTGCCAGCAGTCCTCCCGGACGGATCGAGCAGTTCTTC
TRBV2	-	TRBJ1-1	-	14	CASSVDGGTSEAFF	TGTGCCAGCAGCGTAGACGGGGGTACTTCTGAAGCTTTCTTT
TRBV4-1	-	TRBJ1-5	TRBD1	17	CASSQLTGSYSNQPQHF	TGCGCCAGCAGCCAACTGACAGGGAGCTATAGCAATCAGCCCCAGCATTTT
TRBV11-2	many	TRBJ1-3	-	16	CASSVPLTASGNTIYF	TGTGCCAGCAGCGTCCCCCTAACCGCCTCTGGAAACACCATATATTTT
TRBV20-1	few	TRBJ2-5	-	13	CSATDGYQETQYF	TGCAGTGCTACGGACGGGTACCAAGAGACCCAGTACTTC
TRBV29-1	medium-sized	TRBJ2-3	TRBD1	14	CSVGGTGVSDTQYF	TGCAGCGTTGGCGGGACAGGGGTTTCAGATACGCAGTATTTT
TRBV7-8	many	TRBJ2-3	-	14	CASSLEGRSDTQYF	TGTGCCAGCAGCTTAGAGGGCAGATCAGATACGCAGTATTTT
TRBV7-3	-	TRBJ2-3	-	15	CASSLGLGFGDTQYF	TGTGCCAGCAGCTTGGGACTGGGGTTTGGGGATACGCAGTATTTT
TRBV20-1	many	TRBJ1-5	-	17	CSARVLAADPHNQPQHF	TGCAGTGCTAGAGTTTTGGCCGCTGACCCTCACAATCAGCCCCAGCATTTT
TRBV18	many	TRBJ1-5	-	13	CASSPDSNQPQHF	TGTGCCTCCTCTCCGGACAGTAATCAGCCCCAGCATTTT
TRBV11-3	few	TRBJ2-3	-	14	CASSLGGTADTQYF	TGTGCCAGCAGCTTAGGGGGCACAGCTGATACGCAGTATTTT
TRBV12-3/TRBV12-4	-	TRBJ1-1	-	15	CASSLMAGVNTEAFF	TGTGCCAGCAGTTTGATGGCAGGAGTGAACACTGAAGCTTTCTTT
TRBV4-1	-	TRBJ1-3	-	15	CASSQDGYSGNTIYF	TGCGCCAGCAGCCAAGACGGCTACTCTGGAAACACCATATATTTT
TRBV6-5	-	TRBJ2-3	-	15	CASSYSVARTDTQYF	TGTGCCAGCAGTTATTCTGTAGCGCGCACAGATACGCAGTATTTT
TRBV27	many	TRBJ1-1	-	14	CASSGAVPNTEAFF	TGTGCCAGCAGTGGGGCTGTCCCGAACACTGAAGCTTTCTTT
TRBV11-2	-	TRBJ1-1	-	16	CASSTTYGGLRPEAFF	TGTGCCAGCAGCACGACCTACGGGGGGCTTAGGCCTGAAGCTTTCTTT
TRBV7-2	many	TRBJ1-2	-	14	CASSPMSGVYGYTF	TGTGCCAGCAGCCCAATGTCGGGGGTTTATGGCTACACCTTC
TRBV18	few	TRBJ1-2	-	15	CASSPLYGENYGYTF	TGTGCCAGCTCACCACTCTACGGGGAGAACTATGGCTACACCTTC
TRBV5-8	-	TRBJ2-1	-	15	CASSLGLYSYNEQFF	TGTGCCAGCAGCTTGGGGCTGTACTCCTACAATGAGCAGTTCTTC
TRBV12-3/TRBV12-4	-	TRBJ2-1	-	16	CASSPRLASSYNEQFF	TGTGCCAGCAGCCCAAGACTGGCGAGCTCCTACAATGAGCAGTTCTTC
TRBV2	-	TRBJ2-7	-	12	CASSETANEQYF	TGTGCCAGCAGTGAAACGGCGAACGAGCAGTACTTC
TRBV7-2	many	TRBJ1-1	-	13	CASRVGGDTEAFF	TGTGCCAGCAGGGTAGGCGGGGACACTGAAGCTTTCTTT
TRBV7-8	many	TRBJ1-3	-	14	CASSLQGFGNTIYF	TGTGCCAGCAGCTTGCAGGGATTTGGAAACACCATATATTTT
TRBV11-2	many	TRBJ2-1	-	16	CASSLFRDPKYNEQFF	TGTGCCAGCAGCTTATTCCGGGATCCCAAATACAATGAGCAGTTCTTC
TRBV6-1	-	TRBJ2-5	TRBD2	14	CASSEAAGQETQYF	TGTGCCAGCAGTGAGGCAGCGGGGCAAGAGACCCAGTACTTC
TRBV24-1	few	TRBJ2-1	TRBD1	15	CATSDPTGGRNEQFF	TGTGCCACCAGTGACCCGACAGGGGGGAGGAATGAGCAGTTCTTC
TRBV7-2	-	TRBJ1-1	-	14	CASSLALRATEAFF	TGTGCCAGCAGCTTAGCGCTAAGGGCGACTGAAGCTTTCTTT
TRBV6-1	many	TRBJ2-2	TRBD1	15	CASSDGTGGTGELFF	TGTGCCAGCAGTGACGGGACAGGGGGCACCGGGGAGCTGTTTTTT
TRBV6-1	few	TRBJ2-5	TRBD1	14	CASSGGTGTLTQYF	TGTGCCAGCAGTGGGGGGACAGGCACCCTGACCCAGTACTTC
TRBV7-2	few	TRBJ1-1	-	14	CASSLFRGNTEAFF	TGTGCCAGCAGCTTATTCCGAGGGAACACTGAAGCTTTCTTT
TRBV20-1	many	TRBJ1-2	-	15	CSARDLTVLGHGYTF	TGCAGTGCTAGAGATCTCACCGTCCTGGGCCATGGCTACACCTTC
TRBV15	many	TRBJ2-3	-	15	CATSTRELLADTQYF	TGTGCCACCAGCACACGAGAACTCCTAGCAGATACGCAGTATTTT
TRBV20-1	many	TRBJ1-1	-	16	CSARSPNPALNTEAFF	TGCAGTGCTAGGTCCCCGAACCCTGCCTTGAACACTGAAGCTTTCTTT
TRBV6-5	many	TRBJ2-1	-	12	CASSGTYNEQFF	TGTGCCAGCAGTGGAACCTACAATGAGCAGTTCTTC
TRBV7-8	few	TRBJ1-1	-	13	CASSLGPEAEAFF	TGTGCCAGCAGCTTAGGGCCGGAAGCTGAAGCTTTCTTT
TRBV12-5	many	TRBJ2-7	-	13	CASGTVISYEQYF	TGTGCTAGTGGAACCGTAATCTCCTACGAGCAGTACTTC
TRBV7-2	many	TRBJ1-2	TRBD1	15	CASSLLRTGGPGYTF	TGTGCCAGCAGCTTGCTGAGGACAGGGGGTCCCGGCTACACCTTC
TRBV11-2	many	TRBJ2-7	-	15	CASSLSFESSYEQYF	TGTGCCAGCAGCTTAAGTTTCGAGAGCTCCTACGAGCAGTACTTC
TRBV6-5	-	TRBJ1-1	-	14	CASSYSIQPTEAFF	TGTGCCAGCAGTTACTCGATCCAACCCACTGAAGCTTTCTTT
TRBV5-1	many	TRBJ1-5	-	14	CASSLVGGNQPQHF	TGCGCCAGCAGCTTGGTCGGGGGCAATCAGCCCCAGCATTTT
TRBV20-1	many	TRBJ1-1	-	14	CSAQVGGADTEAFF	TGCAGTGCCCAAGTAGGGGGGGCAGACACTGAAGCTTTCTTT
TRBV12-3/TRBV12-4	many	TRBJ1-1	-	14	CASSIQGWGTEAFF	TGTGCCAGCAGCATACAGGGATGGGGGACTGAAGCTTTCTTT